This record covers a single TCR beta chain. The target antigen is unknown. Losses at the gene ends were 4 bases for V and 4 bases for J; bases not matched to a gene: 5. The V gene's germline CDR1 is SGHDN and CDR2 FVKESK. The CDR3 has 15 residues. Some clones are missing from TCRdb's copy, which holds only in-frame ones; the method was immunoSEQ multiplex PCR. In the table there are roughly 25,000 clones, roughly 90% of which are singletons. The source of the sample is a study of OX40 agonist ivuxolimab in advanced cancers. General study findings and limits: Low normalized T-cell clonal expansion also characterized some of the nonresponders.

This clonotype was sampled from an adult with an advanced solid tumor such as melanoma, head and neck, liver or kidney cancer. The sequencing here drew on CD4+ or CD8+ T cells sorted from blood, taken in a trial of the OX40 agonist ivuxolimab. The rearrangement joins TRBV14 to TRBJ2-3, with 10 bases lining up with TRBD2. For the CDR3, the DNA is TGTGCCAGCAGCCCGCATACTAGCGGGGCAGATACGCAGTATTTT. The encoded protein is CASSPHTSGADTQYF.